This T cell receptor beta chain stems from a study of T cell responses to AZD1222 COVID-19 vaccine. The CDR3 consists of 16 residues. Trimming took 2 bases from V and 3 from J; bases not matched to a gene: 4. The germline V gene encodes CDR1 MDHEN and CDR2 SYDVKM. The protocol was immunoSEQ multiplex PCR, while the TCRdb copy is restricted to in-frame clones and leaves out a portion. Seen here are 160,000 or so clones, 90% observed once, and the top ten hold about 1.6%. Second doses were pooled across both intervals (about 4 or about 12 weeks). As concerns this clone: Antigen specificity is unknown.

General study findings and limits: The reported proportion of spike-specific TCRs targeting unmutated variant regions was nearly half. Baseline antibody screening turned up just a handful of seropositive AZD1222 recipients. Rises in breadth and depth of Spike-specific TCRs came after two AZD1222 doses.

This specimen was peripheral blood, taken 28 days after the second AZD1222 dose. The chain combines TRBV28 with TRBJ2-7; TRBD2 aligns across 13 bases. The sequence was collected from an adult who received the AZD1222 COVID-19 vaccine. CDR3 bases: TGTGCCAGCAGTTTAAGGACTAGCGGGAGTTACTACGAGCAGTACTTC. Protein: CASSLRTSGSYYEQYF.